This T cell receptor (beta chain) was sequenced for a study of shared clonotypes between healthy human individuals. Whole-study findings and limits: Only blood was sampled; tissue repertoires likely differ. Estimated richness was generally greater in naive than memory subsets.

The CDR3 has 14 residues. Trimming took off 4 bases at V and 0 bases at J, with 10 bases between the two ends. In germline, CDR1 is MNHEY, CDR2 SVGAGI. Of note for this clone: Its antigen is still unknown.

Each subset's genomic DNA was split evenly across several immunoSEQ plates. Sequencing used immunoSEQ multiplex PCR; TCRdb keeps in-frame clones, though not all of them. The sample lists around 750,000 clones, roughly 70% occurring once. Sequenced sample: memory CD4+ T cells sorted from blood. Subset of the sample: CD45RA-negative fraction. The chain uses TRBV6-5 and TRBJ2-7, with D unresolved. This sequence originates from a woman aged 30 to 39 in good health. CDR3 sequence: CASSSPASSYEQYF. The CDR3 DNA reads TGTGCCAGCAGTTCGCCGGCCAGCTCCTACGAGCAGTACTTC.